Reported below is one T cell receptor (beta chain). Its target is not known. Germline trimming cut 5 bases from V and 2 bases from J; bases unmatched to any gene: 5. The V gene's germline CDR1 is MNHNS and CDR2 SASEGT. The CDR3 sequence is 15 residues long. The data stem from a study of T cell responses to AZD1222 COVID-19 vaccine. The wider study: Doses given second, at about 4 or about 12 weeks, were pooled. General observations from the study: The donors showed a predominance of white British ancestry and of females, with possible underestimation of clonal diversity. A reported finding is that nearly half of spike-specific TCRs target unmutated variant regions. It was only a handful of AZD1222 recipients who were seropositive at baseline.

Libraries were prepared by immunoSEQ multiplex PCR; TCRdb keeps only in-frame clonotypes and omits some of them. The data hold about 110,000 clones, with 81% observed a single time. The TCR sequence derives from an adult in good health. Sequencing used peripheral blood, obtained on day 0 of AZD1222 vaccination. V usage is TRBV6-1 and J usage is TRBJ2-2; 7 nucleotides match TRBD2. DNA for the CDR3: TGTGCCAGCAGTTGGGAGCGGGGTAACACCGGGGAGCTGTTTTTT. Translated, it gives CASSWERGNTGELFF.